This T cell receptor (beta chain) stems from a study of T cells in women clearing cervical HPV infection. About the research overall: Controls' single incident HPV16 infection cleared within 12 months without precancer.

Points from the study as a whole: T-cell numbers per sample were unknown and may explain richness differences. Timing of associations relative to infection is unclear; T-cell subsets were not isolated. Controls had more TRBV6-7 (about 0.16%) than cases (about 0.11%).

Notes on this clone: Its target is not known. The sequence runs out 3 residues before the end of the CDR3; the remainder is reconstructed from the germline J gene.

Between the trimmed V and J ends, which lost 6 bases and 8 bases, there was a span of 11 bases. The CDR3 contains 11 residues. Germline values: CDR1 DFQATT, CDR2 SNEGSKA (reference sequence). Assay: immunoSEQ multiplex PCR; the TCRdb copy retains only in-frame clones and omits some. The sample totals around 31,000 clones; its top ten clones hold 4.3%. This receptor was taken from a woman between 18 and 69 years old with a cervical HPV16 infection that either progressed to CIN3+ or cleared (not recorded which). V and J are TRBV20-1 and TRBJ1-3; D is unclear. Sequenced sample: blood buffy coat. The covered CDR3 bases are TGCAGTGCCGAGAAGCGGGACACC. This gives the protein CSAEKRDT. The entire CDR3 protein reads CSAEKRDTIYF.